Presented here are 14 T cell receptor beta chains from one specimen sequenced in a study of cytomegalovirus exposure and HLA in healthy donors (dated by TCRdb to about 2017). The method was the immunoSEQ multiplex PCR assay. The multiplex PCR relied on a mix of 60 forward primers for TCR Vbeta segments and 13 reverse primers for TCR Jbeta segments. TCRdb retrieved this table from immuneACCESS and kept in-frame rearrangements only. Not all clones are present; in checked studies, unresolved V genes account for under half, and no reason is known for the remainder. This sample's records show over 200,000 clones. The biggest ten clones account for under 1% of the sample. Sequencing input: PBMCs. The receptors derive from a woman in her 30s in good health and CMV-seropositive.

This chain joins TRBV5-4 and TRBJ2-2; 10 bases match TRBD1. Per germline, CDR1 SGHNT and CDR2 YYREEE (reference sequence). J gave up 3 bases and V 3 bases, and 5 bases lay outside the gene matches. The CDR3 spans 16 residues. CDR3 loop: CASSWRGTGDTGELFF. DNA for the CDR3: TGTGCCAGCAGCTGGCGGGGGACAGGGGACACCGGGGAGCTGTTTTTT. The variable domain in full, with the rest retrieved from reference TRBV5-4 and TRBJ2-2, is ETGVTQSPTHLIKTRGQQVTLRCSSQSGHNTVSWYQQALGQGPQFIFQYYREEENGRGNFPPRFSGLQFPNYSSELNVNALELDDSALYLCASSWRGTGDTGELFFGEGSRLTVL.

The J gene is TRBJ1-2, the V gene TRBV5-8; D call uncertain. Trimming stripped 0 bases from V and 2 bases from J, with 8 bases between. Germline V gene lookup returns CDR1 SGHTS and CDR2 YDEGEE. This CDR3 spans 14 amino acids. CDR3: CASSLVPENYGYTF. In DNA, the CDR3 is TGTGCCAGCAGCTTGGTACCGGAGAACTATGGCTACACCTTC.

The J gene is TRBJ2-7, the V gene TRBV27, with a tentative D call TRBD1 (6 bases). V lost 7 bases to trimming and J lost 7 bases, with 14 bases between them. This CDR3 has 12 amino acids. The V gene's germline CDR1 is MNHEY and CDR2 SMNVEV (reference sequence). CDR3: CASKTGPTEQYF. The CDR3 region has the DNA TGTGCCAGCAAGACAGGACCCACTGAGCAGTACTTC.

The chain is built from TRBV19 and TRBJ1-2; a possible D gene is TRBD1 (6 bases). The V end was cut by 3 bases, the J end by 4 bases, with 15 bases between. Germline-derived CDR1 and CDR2 are LNHDA and SQIVND (reference sequence). There are 15 residues in the CDR3. Here the CDR3 reads CASSIRGQSIYGYTF. The CDR3 DNA follows: TGTGCCAGTAGTATCCGTGGACAGAGCATCTATGGCTACACCTTC.

The gene calls are TRBV25-1 and TRBJ1-2, with a tentative D call TRBD1 (6 bases). CDR1 is MGHDK and CDR2 is SYGVNS in the germline V gene. V lost 2 bases and J lost 8, with 12 bases in between. The CDR3 runs to 13 residues. For the CDR3, the DNA is TGTGCCAGCAGTGAACGGGGGGCGCACGGCTACACCTTC. Its translation: CASSERGAHGYTF.

This sequence joins TRBV7-2 and TRBJ2-1, with TRBD2 identical over 9 bases. From germline, CDR1 is SGHTA and CDR2 FQGNSA. J gave up 3 bases and V 8 bases, and 5 bases lay outside the gene matches. The CDR3 is 14 amino acids. The CDR3 loop reads CASEQAGGYNEQFF. For the CDR3, the DNA is TGTGCCAGCGAGCAAGCGGGGGGCTACAATGAGCAGTTCTTC.

The chain joins TRBV6-5 to TRBJ1-2, with a possible D match to TRBD1 (6 bases). The CDR3 runs 14 residues. V lost 6 bases and J lost 5, with 16 bases in between. Germline values: CDR1 MNHEY, CDR2 SVGAGI. The CDR3 protein is CASSHRDWGYGYTF. As DNA, the CDR3 is TGTGCCAGCAGCCACAGGGATTGGGGGTATGGCTACACCTTC.

The V call is TRBV19, the J call TRBJ1-2, with 9 bases aligning to TRBD1. V trimming: 5 bases; J trimming: 5 bases; junction bases outside the gene matches: 24. Germline loops: CDR1 LNHDA, CDR2 SQIVND (reference sequence). This CDR3 has 20 residues. CDR3 loop: CASSLTSPPGQGFFRYGYTF. CDR3 bases: TGTGCCAGTAGTCTCACCTCACCTCCGGGACAGGGCTTTTTTCGGTATGGCTACACCTTC.

The chain is built from TRBV2 and TRBJ2-3, with D perhaps matching TRBD2 (5 bases). The germline V gene encodes CDR1 SNHLY and CDR2 FYNNEI. Trimming pared 6 bases from V and 1 base from J, leaving 11 bases between. The CDR3 is 14 residues long. The DNA for the CDR3 is TGTGCCAGCAGCCTCGGACTGGGCACAGATACGCAGTATTTT. It encodes CASSLGLGTDTQYF.

The chain couples TRBV29-1 to TRBJ2-5; 8 positions agree with TRBD2. The J call may be in error: the DNA end matches TRBJ2-7 better. This CDR3 has 13 residues. CDR1 and CDR2 (germline): SQVTM, ANQGSEA. CDR3 region: CSVLLAADYEQYF. The DNA for the CDR3 is TGCAGCGTGCTACTAGCGGCAGACTACGAGCAGTACTTC.

The J gene is TRBJ1-1, the V gene TRBV5-1, with D perhaps matching TRBD1 (6 bases). This CDR3 region has 16 residues. Trimming shortened V by 2 bases and J by 1 base, and 15 bases separated the two germline ends. Germline V lookup: CDR1 SGHRS, CDR2 YFSETQ. CDR3 nucleotide sequence: TGCGCCAGCAGCTTAGCCGGGACATCCAAGAACACTGAAGCTTTCTTT. Encoded protein: CASSLAGTSKNTEAFF.

The J gene is TRBJ2-1, the V gene TRBV9; TRBD2 matches at 7 bases. Germline assignment: CDR1 SGDLS and CDR2 YYNGEE. The CDR3 contains 12 residues. V shed 7 bases and J 3 bases; nucleotides not matched to a gene: 1. As DNA, the CDR3 is TGTGCCAGCGGGGGGGGCTACAATGAGCAGTTCTTC. Translated, it gives CASGGGYNEQFF.

On this clone: Other nucleotide sequences from this sample produce the same CDR3. The chain carries TRBV15 and TRBJ2-1, with no clear D. V was clipped by 6 bases and J by 0 bases, with 9 bases between them. This CDR3 region has 14 residues. From germline, CDR1 is LNHNV and CDR2 YYDKDF (reference sequence). CDR3 loop: CATSPERSYNEQFF. The DNA for the CDR3 is TGTGCCACCAGTCCCGAGCGCTCCTACAATGAGCAGTTCTTC.

The chain links TRBV7-2 to TRBJ2-7, with D possibly TRBD1 on 7 matching bases. The ends were cut back, 5 bases at V and 6 bases at J, with 17 bases in the middle. CDR3 size: 14 residues. Looked up from germline, CDR1 is SGHTA and CDR2 is FQGNSA. The CDR3 loop is CASSAGQYTVEQYF. Here the CDR3 DNA reads TGTGCCAGCAGCGCGGGACAGTATACTGTCGAGCAGTACTTC.